The present T cell receptor beta chain was sequenced within a study of graft-versus-host responses after intestinal transplantation. Study overall: Induction with anti-thymocyte globulin, then tacrolimus and steroids for 2 to 3 years, was given to all recipients. Regarding the study as a whole: Individuals carrying graft-donor T cell macrochimerism showed high graft-versus-host to host-versus-graft clonal ratios in allografts. Investigators detected GvH clones in recipient marrow, with some emerging earlier in ileum or blood.

This clone was detected once. The antigen is unknown. Libraries were prepared by immunoSEQ multiplex PCR; TCRdb keeps only in-frame clonotypes and omits some of them. The table lists roughly 99,000 clones, roughly 90% of them singletons, with approximately 0.76% in the top ten. V was trimmed by 6 bases and J by 9 bases, leaving 18 bases between them. Germline-derived CDR1 and CDR2 are MNHEY and SMNVEV (reference sequence). CDR3 length: 15 amino acids. The chain combines TRBV27 with TRBJ1-6, with no clear D. The sequence was obtained from a human donor who was the organ donor for an intestinal transplant. The material was unstimulated CD4+ T cells sorted from spleen or lymph node cells, obtained before transplant. The CDR3 region is CASRDQSGPISPLHF. The CDR3 region has the DNA TGTGCCAGCAGGGACCAGTCCGGGCCAATTTCACCCCTCCACTTT.